The clone carrying this T cell receptor (beta chain) was counted many times. As yet, its antigen is unknown. Unique molecular identifiers were carried by the TCR beta cDNA libraries. From the PCR reads, TCRdb called clonotypes with MiXCR, one entry per CDR3 protein. The table has some 240,000 distinct CDR3 sequences, 35% to 40% seen once. This entry comes from a study of post-analysis software for immune sequencing data. Findings and limits, study-wide: About five TRBV segments (TRBV5-6, TRBV5-1 and TRBV20-1 among them) occurred more frequently in patients than in controls.

V shed 1 base and J shed 7 bases, with 26 bases lying between them. CDR1 and CDR2 from the germline V gene are MNHNS and SASEGT. This CDR3 contains 18 residues. The J gene is TRBJ2-7, the V gene TRBV6-1; TRBD1 or TRBD2 may be the D gene (5 bases each). This receptor was taken from a girl aged 10 to 17 with multiple sclerosis. Sequenced sample: blood. The DNA of the CDR3 is TGTGCCAGCAGTGAAGTAACTCCGTCGGGGACCCTCCGAGGGGAGCAGTACTTC. Translating it yields CASSEVTPSGTLRGEQYF.